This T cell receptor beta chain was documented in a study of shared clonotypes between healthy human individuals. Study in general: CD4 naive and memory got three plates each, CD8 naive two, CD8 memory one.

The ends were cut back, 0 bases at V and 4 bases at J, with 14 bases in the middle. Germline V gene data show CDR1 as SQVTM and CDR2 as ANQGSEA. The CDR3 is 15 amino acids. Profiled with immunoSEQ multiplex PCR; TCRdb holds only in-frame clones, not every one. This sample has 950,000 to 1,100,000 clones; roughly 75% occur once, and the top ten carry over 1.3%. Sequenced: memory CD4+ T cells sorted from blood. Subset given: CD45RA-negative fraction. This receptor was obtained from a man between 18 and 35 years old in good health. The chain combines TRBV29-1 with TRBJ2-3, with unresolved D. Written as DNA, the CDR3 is TGCAGCGTTGAAGATCTCAGTCGATGGGCAGATACGCAGTATTTT. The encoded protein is CSVEDLSRWADTQYF.